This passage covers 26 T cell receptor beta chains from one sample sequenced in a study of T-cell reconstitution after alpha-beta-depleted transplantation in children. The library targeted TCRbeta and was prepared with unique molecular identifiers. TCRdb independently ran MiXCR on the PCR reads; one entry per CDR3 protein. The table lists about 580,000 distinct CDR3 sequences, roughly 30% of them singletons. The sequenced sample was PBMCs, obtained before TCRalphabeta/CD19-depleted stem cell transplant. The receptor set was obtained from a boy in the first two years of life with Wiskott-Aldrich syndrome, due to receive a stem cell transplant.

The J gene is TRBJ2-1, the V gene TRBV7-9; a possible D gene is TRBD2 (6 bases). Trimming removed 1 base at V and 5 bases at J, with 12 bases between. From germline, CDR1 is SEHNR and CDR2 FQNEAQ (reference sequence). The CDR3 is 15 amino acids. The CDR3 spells CASSLVAGPHNEQFF. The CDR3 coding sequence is TGTGCCAGCAGCTTAGTTGCGGGGCCCCACAATGAGCAGTTCTTC.

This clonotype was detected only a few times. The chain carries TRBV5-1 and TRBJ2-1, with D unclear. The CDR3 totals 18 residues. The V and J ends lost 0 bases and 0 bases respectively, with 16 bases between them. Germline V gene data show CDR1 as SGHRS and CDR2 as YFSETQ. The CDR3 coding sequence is TGCGCCAGCAGCTTGGCGCCGTCTGATTTGCCCTCCTACAATGAGCAGTTCTTC. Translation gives CASSLAPSDLPSYNEQFF. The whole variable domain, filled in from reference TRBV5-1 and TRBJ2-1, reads KAGVTQTPRYLIKTRGQQVTLSCSPISGHRSVSWYQQTPGQGLQFLFEYFSETQRNKGNFPGRFSGRQFSNSRSEMNVSTLELGDSALYLCASSLAPSDLPSYNEQFFGPGTRLTVL.

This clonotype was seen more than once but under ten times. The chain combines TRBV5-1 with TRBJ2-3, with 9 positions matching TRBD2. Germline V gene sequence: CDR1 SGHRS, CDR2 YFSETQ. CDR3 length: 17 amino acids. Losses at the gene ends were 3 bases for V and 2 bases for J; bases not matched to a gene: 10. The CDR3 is CASSSLTTSGNTDTQYF. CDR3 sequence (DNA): TGCGCCAGCAGCTCCTTAACGACTAGCGGTAACACAGATACGCAGTATTTT.

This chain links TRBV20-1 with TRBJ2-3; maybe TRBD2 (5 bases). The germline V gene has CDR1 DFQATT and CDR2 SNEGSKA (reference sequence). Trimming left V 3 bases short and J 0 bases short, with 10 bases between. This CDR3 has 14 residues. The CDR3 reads CSASVALSTDTQYF. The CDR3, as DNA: TGCAGTGCTAGTGTAGCGCTTAGCACAGATACGCAGTATTTT.

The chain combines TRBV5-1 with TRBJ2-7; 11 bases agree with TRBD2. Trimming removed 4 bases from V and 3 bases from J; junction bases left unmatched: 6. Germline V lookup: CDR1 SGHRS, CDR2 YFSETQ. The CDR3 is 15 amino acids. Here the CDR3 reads CASSLLAGVDYEQYF. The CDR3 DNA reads TGCGCCAGCAGCCTACTAGCGGGAGTGGACTACGAGCAGTACTTC.

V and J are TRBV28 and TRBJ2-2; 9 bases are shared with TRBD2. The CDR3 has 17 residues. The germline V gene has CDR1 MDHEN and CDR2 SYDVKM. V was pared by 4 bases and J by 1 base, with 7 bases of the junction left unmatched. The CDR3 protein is CASSYSSGSENTGELFF. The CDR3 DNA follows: TGTGCCAGCAGTTACAGTAGCGGGAGTGAGAACACCGGGGAGCTGTTTTTT. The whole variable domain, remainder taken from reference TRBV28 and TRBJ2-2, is DVKVTQSSRYLVKRTGEKVFLECVQDMDHENMFWYRQDPGLGLRLIYFSYDVKMKEKGDIPEGYSVSREKKERFSLILESASTNQTSMYLCASSYSSGSENTGELFFGEGSRLTVL.

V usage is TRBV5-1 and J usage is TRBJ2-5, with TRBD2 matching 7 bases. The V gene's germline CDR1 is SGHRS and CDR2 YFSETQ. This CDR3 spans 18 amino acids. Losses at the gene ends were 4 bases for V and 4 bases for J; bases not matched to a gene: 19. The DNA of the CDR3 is TGCGCCAGCAGCCCGGCGGTCACTAGCGACATGGGCGGAGAGACCCAGTACTTC. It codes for CASSPAVTSDMGGETQYF.

The CDR3 sequence is CASSFLGGINEQFF. The CDR3 DNA reads TGCGCCAGCAGCTTCCTCGGCGGGATCAATGAGCAGTTCTTC. The chain couples TRBV5-1 to TRBJ2-1, with D possibly TRBD2 on 6 matching bases. The CDR3 loop spans 14 amino acids. V was clipped by 2 bases and J by 6 bases, with 12 bases between them. Germline V gene data show CDR1 as SGHRS and CDR2 as YFSETQ. The full variable domain, rest sourced from reference TRBV5-1 and TRBJ2-1, is KAGVTQTPRYLIKTRGQQVTLSCSPISGHRSVSWYQQTPGQGLQFLFEYFSETQRNKGNFPGRFSGRQFSNSRSEMNVSTLELGDSALYLCASSFLGGINEQFFGPGTRLTVL.

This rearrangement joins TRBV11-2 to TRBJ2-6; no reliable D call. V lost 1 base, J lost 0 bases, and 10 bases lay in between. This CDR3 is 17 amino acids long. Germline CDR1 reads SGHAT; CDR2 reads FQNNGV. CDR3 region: CASSLGLGFSGANVLTF. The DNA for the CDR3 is TGTGCCAGCAGCTTAGGATTAGGGTTCTCTGGGGCCAACGTCCTGACTTTC.

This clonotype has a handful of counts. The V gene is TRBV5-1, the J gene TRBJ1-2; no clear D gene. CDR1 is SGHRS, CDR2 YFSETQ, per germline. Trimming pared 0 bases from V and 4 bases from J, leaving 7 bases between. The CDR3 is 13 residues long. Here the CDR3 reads CASSLEALYGYTF. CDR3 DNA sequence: TGCGCCAGCAGCTTGGAGGCTCTCTATGGCTACACCTTC.

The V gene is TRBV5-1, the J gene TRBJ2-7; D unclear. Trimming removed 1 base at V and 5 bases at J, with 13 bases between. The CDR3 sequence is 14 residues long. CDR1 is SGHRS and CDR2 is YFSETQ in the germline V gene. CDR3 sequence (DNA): TGCGCCAGCAGCTTGAGTTTGTTAGTCCACGAGCAGTACTTC. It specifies CASSLSLLVHEQYF.

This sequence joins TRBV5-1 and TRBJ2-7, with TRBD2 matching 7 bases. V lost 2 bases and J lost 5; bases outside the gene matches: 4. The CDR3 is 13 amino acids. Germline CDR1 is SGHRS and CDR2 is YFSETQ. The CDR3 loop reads CASSLRTSDEQYF. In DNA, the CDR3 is TGCGCCAGCAGCTTACGAACTAGCGACGAGCAGTACTTC.

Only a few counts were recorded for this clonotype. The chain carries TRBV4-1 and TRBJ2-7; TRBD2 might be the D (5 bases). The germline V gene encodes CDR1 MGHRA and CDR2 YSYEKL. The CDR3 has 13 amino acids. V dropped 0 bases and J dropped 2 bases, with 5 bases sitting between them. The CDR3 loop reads CASSQDGAYEQYF. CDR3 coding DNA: TGCGCCAGCAGCCAAGACGGGGCCTACGAGCAGTACTTC.

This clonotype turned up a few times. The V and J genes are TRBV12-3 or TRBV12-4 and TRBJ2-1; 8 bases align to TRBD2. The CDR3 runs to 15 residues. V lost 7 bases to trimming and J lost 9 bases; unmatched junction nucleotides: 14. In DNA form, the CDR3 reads TGTGCCAGCACCGTAGCGGGACCCCGTATCGGTGAGCAGTTCTTC. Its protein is CASTVAGPRIGEQFF.

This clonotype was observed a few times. CDR3 bases: TGTGCCAGCAGCCAAGATATCCCTCGGGGATTCTACACCGGGGAGCTGTTTTTT. Encoded protein: CASSQDIPRGFYTGELFF. The chain carries TRBV14 and TRBJ2-2, with TRBD2 as a possible D gene (5 bases). The CDR3 is 18 residues long. The germline V and J ends were trimmed by 0 bases and 3 bases, with 17 bases remaining between them. Germline loops: CDR1 SGHDN, CDR2 FVKESK.

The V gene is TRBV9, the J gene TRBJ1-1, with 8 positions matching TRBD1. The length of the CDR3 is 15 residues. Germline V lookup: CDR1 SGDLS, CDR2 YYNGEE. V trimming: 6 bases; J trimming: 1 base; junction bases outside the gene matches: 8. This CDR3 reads CASTETGDPNTEAFF. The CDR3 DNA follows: TGTGCCAGCACCGAGACAGGGGACCCGAACACTGAAGCTTTCTTT.

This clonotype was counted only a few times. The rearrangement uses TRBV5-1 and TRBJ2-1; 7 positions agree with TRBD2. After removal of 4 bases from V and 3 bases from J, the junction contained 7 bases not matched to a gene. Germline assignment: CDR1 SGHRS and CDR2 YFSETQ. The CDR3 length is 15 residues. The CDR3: CASSPHRDYYNEQFF. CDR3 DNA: TGCGCCAGCAGCCCCCACCGGGACTACTACAATGAGCAGTTCTTC.

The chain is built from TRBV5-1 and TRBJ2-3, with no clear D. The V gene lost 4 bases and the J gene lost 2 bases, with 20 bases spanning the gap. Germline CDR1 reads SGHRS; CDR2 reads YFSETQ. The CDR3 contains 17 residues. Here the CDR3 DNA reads TGCGCCAGCAGCCCTTTCACCGATTCCCTGGACACAGATACGCAGTATTTT. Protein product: CASSPFTDSLDTDTQYF.

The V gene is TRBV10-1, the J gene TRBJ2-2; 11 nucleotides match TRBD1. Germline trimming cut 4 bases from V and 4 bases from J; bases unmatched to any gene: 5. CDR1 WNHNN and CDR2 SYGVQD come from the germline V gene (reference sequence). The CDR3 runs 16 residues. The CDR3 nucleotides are TGCGCCAGCAGTGGGAGGGGGACAGGGGGCACCGGGGAGCTGTTTTTT. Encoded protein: CASSGRGTGGTGELFF.

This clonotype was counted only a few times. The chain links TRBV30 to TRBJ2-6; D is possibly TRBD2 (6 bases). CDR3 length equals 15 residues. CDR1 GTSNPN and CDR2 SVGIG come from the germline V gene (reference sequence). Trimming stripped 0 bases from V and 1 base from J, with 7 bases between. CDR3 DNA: TGTGCCTGGAGTGTCCGGGGGTCTGGGGCCAACGTCCTGACTTTC. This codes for CAWSVRGSGANVLTF.

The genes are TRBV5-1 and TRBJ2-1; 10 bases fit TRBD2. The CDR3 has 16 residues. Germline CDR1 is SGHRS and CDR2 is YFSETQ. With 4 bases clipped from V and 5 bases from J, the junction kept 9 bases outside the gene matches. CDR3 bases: TGCGCCAGCAGCCCGTTAGCGGGAGGACTAGACAATGAGCAGTTCTTC. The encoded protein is CASSPLAGGLDNEQFF.

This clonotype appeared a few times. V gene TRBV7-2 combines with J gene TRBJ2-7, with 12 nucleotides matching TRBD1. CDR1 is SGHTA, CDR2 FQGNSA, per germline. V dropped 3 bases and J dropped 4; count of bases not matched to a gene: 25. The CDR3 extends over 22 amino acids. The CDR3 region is CASSFFPGQGAHPSGGLYEQYF. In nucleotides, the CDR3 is TGTGCCAGCAGCTTTTTTCCGGGACAGGGGGCCCATCCTAGCGGAGGACTTTACGAGCAGTACTTC. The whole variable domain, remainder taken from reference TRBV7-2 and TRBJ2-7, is GAGVSQSPSNKVTEKGKDVELRCDPISGHTALYWYRQSLGQGLEFLIYFQGNSAPDKSGLPSDRFSAERTGGSVSTLTIQRTQQEDSAVYLCASSFFPGQGAHPSGGLYEQYFGPGTRLTVT.

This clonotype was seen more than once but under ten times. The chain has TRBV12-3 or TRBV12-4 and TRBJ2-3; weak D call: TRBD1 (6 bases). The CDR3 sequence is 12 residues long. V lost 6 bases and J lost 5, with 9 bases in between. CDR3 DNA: TGTGCCAGCAGGGAAGGGGGAGATACGCAGTATTTT. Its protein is CASREGGDTQYF.

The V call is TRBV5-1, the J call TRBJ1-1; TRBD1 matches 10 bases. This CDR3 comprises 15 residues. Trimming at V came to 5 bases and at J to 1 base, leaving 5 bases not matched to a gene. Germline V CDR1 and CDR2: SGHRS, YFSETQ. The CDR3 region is CASSRTGGANTEAFF. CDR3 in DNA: TGCGCCAGCAGTCGGACAGGGGGGGCGAACACTGAAGCTTTCTTT. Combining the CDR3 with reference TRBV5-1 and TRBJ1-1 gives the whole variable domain KAGVTQTPRYLIKTRGQQVTLSCSPISGHRSVSWYQQTPGQGLQFLFEYFSETQRNKGNFPGRFSGRQFSNSRSEMNVSTLELGDSALYLCASSRTGGANTEAFFGQGTRLTVV.

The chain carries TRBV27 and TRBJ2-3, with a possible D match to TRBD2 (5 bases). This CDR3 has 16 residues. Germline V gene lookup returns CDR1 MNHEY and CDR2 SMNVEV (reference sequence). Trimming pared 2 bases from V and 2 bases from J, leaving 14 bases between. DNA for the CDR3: TGTGCCAGCAGTTTAGTTGGGCGGGCCTACACAGATACGCAGTATTTT. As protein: CASSLVGRAYTDTQYF.

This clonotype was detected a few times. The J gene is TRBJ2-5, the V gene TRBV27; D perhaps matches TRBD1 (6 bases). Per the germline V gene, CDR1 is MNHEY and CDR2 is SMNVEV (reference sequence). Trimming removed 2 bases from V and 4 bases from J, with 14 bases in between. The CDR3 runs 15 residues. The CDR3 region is CASSLVARGRETQYF. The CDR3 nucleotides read TGTGCCAGCAGTTTAGTGGCCAGGGGCCGAGAGACCCAGTACTTC.